A single TCR beta chain is shown here with its context. It has no known antigen specificity. Within one base of it there is no much larger clone, and no base qualities were kept. This record comes from a study of T cell responses to AZD1222 COVID-19 vaccine (dated by TCRdb to the early 2020s). About the investigation overall: Because spike-specific TCR depth and breadth did not differ between the two schedules, AZD1222 recipients who got a second dose at roughly 4 weeks were pooled with those who got a second dose at roughly 12 weeks. TCR sequencing was performed for approximately 240 trial participants, of whom about 200 were given two doses of AZD1222 and around 25 were given two doses of MenACWY control vaccine. Enrollment into the trials was organized by age into subgroups of 18-55, 56-69 and 70-plus years, and those subgroups contained about 160, 30 and 59 TCR-sequenced participants, respectively. The study at large found these results: Conclusions about previously exposed vaccinees are limited because only five to seven AZD1222 recipients were SARS-CoV-2 seropositive at baseline. The vaccine-associated CD4 TCRs covered the entire spike protein, and the dominant responses fell in regions 160-218 and 743-854. In the small 56-69-year group, the increase in depth fell short of significance, most likely because of low power. Reportedly, almost half of the unique spike-specific TCRs recognized epitopes lying outside the regions that are mutated in the B.1.351 and B.1.1.7 variants. Because no day 14 peak-response samples were available, repertoires were characterized only after the peak T cell response. After two AZD1222 doses, spike-specific TCR breadth and depth were significantly higher than at day 0 and than in MenACWY recipients. Participants were mostly white British, with more females than males. The authors suggested clonal diversity may have been underestimated.

The CDR3 regions of human TCRbeta chains were subjected to immunosequencing. In the source study's methods: Repertoire TCRs were matched against a reference library of SARS-CoV-2-specific TCRs generated with the MIRA antigen-specificity platform. Breadth was defined as the fraction of unique TCRs that were SARS-CoV-2-associated. Depth was defined as the fraction of total T cells that were SARS-CoV-2-associated. Each spike-specific TCR was assigned to its reactive spike region and to a CD4 or CD8 class using the MIRA data. Log10-transformed breadth and depth values were compared by one-way ANOVA with Sidak's multiple comparisons tests. Here the immuneACCESS table is served through TCRdb, limited to in-frame sequences with V and J called. Missing clones are a known gap in these copies; in checked studies unresolved V genes cover under half, and the rest lacks a known reason. For V, J and clone size, that table is used; D and trimming come from the DNA. The table for this sample lists around 130,000 clones; approximately 86% of them were counted only once. Roughly 3% of the sample lies in the top ten.

Reading the label with the study, this specimen's time point is: baseline before first vaccination. The vaccinee samples were drawn from two UK trials, COV001 and COV002, one of which was a single-blind randomized controlled phase 2/3 trial testing AZD1222 (ChAdOx1 nCoV-19) in healthy adults. Trial participant PBMC samples were collected at day 0 and day 28 after the second dose for TCRbeta chain sequencing. V lost 0 bases and J lost 1 base; the stretch between them is 7 bases long. CDR1 SGHRS and CDR2 YFSETQ were looked up in the germline V gene. Reading from cysteine to phenylalanine, the CDR3 counts 14 amino acids. Solely the CDR3 DNA is kept, with 42 bases framed from the first base.

The sample in question was peripheral blood, obtained on day 0 of AZD1222 vaccination. The chain links TRBV5-1 with TRBJ1-1; the D gene is unclear. The receptor's source is an adult in good health. The CDR3 loop reads CASSLDRQNTEAFF. In nucleotides, the sequence is TGCGCCAGCAGCTTGGACCGGCAGAACACTGAAGCTTTCTTT.